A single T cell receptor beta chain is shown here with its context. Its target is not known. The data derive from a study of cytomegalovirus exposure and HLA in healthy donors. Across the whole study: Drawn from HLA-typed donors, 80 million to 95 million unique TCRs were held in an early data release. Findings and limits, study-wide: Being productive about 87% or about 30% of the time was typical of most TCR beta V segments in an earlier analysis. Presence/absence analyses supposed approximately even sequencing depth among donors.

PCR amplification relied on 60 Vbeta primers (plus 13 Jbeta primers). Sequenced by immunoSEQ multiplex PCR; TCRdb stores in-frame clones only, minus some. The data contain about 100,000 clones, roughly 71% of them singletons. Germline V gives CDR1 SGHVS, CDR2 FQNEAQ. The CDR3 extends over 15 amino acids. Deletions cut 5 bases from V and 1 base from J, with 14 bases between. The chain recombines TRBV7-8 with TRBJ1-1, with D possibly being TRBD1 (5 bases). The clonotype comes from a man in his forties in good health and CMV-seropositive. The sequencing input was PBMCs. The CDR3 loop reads CASSPKGGGNTEAFF. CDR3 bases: TGTGCCAGCAGCCCGAAGGGCGGGGGGAACACTGAAGCTTTCTTT. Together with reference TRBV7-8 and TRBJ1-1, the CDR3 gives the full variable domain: GAGVSQSPRYKVAKRGQDVALRCDPISGHVSLFWYQQALGQGPEFLTYFQNEAQLDKSGLPSDRFFAERPEGSVSTLKIQRTQQEDSAVYLCASSPKGGGNTEAFFGQGTRLTVV.